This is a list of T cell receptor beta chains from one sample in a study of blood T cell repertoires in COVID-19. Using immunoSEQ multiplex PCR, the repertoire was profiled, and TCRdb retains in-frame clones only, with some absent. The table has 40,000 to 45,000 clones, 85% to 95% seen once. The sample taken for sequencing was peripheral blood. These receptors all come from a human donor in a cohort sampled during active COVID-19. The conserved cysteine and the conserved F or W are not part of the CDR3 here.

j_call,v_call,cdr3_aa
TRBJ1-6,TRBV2,ASIGGQYYNSPLH
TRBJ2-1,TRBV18,ASSPQRGGEF
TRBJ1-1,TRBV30,AWVGGGQGRTEAF
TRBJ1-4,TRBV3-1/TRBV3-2,ASSQGSRQGGRNEKLF
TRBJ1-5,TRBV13,ASSLNRGGPQH
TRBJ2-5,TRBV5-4,ASSTRAGGPGETQY
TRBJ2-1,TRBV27,ASSQRLAYNEQF
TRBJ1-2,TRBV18,ASSYRTGGEVGYGYT
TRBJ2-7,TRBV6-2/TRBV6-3,ASSYPLDLGTVKEVSYEQY
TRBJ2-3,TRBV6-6,ASSYSTGSTDTQY
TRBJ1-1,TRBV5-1,ASSPDRALNTEAF
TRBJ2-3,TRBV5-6,ASSPPGAFSTDTQY
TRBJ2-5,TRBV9,ASSGPLRTGGEETQY
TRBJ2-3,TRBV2,ASSRASGGTDTQY
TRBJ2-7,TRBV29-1,SVAPSTYEQY
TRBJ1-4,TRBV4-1,ASSQGYRGTNEKLF
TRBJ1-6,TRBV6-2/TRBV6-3,ASSYPPLQGDSPLH
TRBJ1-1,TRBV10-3,AGSKSGEVNTEAF
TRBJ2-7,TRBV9,ASSPTLPGQGYEQY
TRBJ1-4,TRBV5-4,ASSVNINRANEKLF
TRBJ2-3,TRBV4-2,ASSPGVAPGGTDTQY